These T cell receptor beta chains were read from a single sample in a study of blood T cell repertoires in COVID-19. Data came from immunoSEQ multiplex PCR; TCRdb stores just in-frame clones and leaves some out. The data show some 53,000 clones, 70% to 90% seen once. Sequencing was done on a sample of peripheral blood. The origin of the receptors is a man between 65 and 85 years old with acute or convalescent COVID-19. Each CDR3 is given with its conserved first and last residue. D genes are given only for firm matches. Clone size appears in some rows only: once, few, many, or a class for an expanded clone.

J,V,size,D,DNA,CDR3
TRBJ1-2,TRBV7-2,NA,TRBD1,TGTGCCAGCAGCAGAACGGGACAGGGGCCCTATGGCTACACCTTC,CASSRTGQGPYGYTF
TRBJ2-1,TRBV18,NA,TRBD1,TGTGCCAGCTCACGCATTTCGGGACAGGGCAGTCGGTCCAATGAGCAGTTCTTC,CASSRISGQGSRSNEQFF
TRBJ2-1,TRBV9,NA,TRBD1,TGTGCCAGCAGCGGACAGGGCGGAACCGCCTACAATGAGCAGTTCTTC,CASSGQGGTAYNEQFF
TRBJ2-5,TRBV24-1,once,TRBD2,TGTGCCACCAGTGAATCTCGGGGGACTAGTAAACGAGAGACCCAGTACTTC,CATSESRGTSKRETQYF
TRBJ2-7,TRBV6-6,NA,TRBD2,TGTGCCAGCAGCAAATTAGCGGGAGGAACCTACGAGCAGTACTTC,CASSKLAGGTYEQYF
TRBJ1-1,TRBV19,NA,NA,TGTGCCAGTAGTATGGACAGTCGGGGCGCTGAAGCTTTCTTT,CASSMDSRGAEAFF
TRBJ2-1,TRBV29-1,NA,NA,TGCAGCGTTGAAGAGCCGGGACTGCGATCTGAGCAGTTCTTC,CSVEEPGLRSEQFF
TRBJ2-7,TRBV4-3,NA,TRBD1,TGCGCCAGCAGCCTCATGACAGGGGGCTACGAGCAGTACTTC,CASSLMTGGYEQYF
TRBJ2-1,TRBV6-2/TRBV6-3,NA,TRBD2,TGTGCCAGCAGTTACAGGGGTAGCGGGGGGGCCAGCTCCTACAATGAGCAGTTCTTC,CASSYRGSGGASSYNEQFF
TRBJ1-1,TRBV5-1,NA,NA,TGCGCCAGCAGGCCGTTAACAGGGACCACTGAAGCTTTCTTT,CASRPLTGTTEAFF
TRBJ2-7,TRBV4-2,NA,TRBD2,TGTGCCAGCAGCCCTTCTAGCGGGGCCGTATCCTACGAGCAGTACTTC,CASSPSSGAVSYEQYF
TRBJ2-3,TRBV19,NA,TRBD2,TGTGCCATAGCTAGCGGATACACAGATACGCAGTATTTT,CAIASGYTDTQYF
TRBJ2-1,TRBV7-2,NA,NA,TGTGCCAGCAGCTTAGGACGTGGCGGGACGAATGAGCAGTTCTTC,CASSLGRGGTNEQFF
TRBJ2-1,TRBV6-6,NA,NA,TGTGCCAGCAGGAGACGCGGGTCTGACAATGAGCAGTTCTTC,CASRRRGSDNEQFF
TRBJ2-5,TRBV7-6,NA,NA,TGTGCCTCCGGCGGGGCCCAGTACTTC,CASGGAQYF
TRBJ2-5,TRBV3-1/TRBV3-2,medium-sized,NA,TGTGCCAGCAGCCAAGATCGGGCCCAGTACTTC,CASSQDRAQYF
TRBJ1-1,TRBV28,NA,TRBD1,TGTGCCAGCAGTTTAGCCCGGGACAGGGGCTCTGAAGCTTTCTTT,CASSLARDRGSEAFF
TRBJ2-5,TRBV29-1,NA,NA,TGCAGCGTTGAGTGGGGCCGGGGGAAGGAGGAGACCCAGTACTTC,CSVEWGRGKEETQYF
TRBJ2-1,TRBV6-2/TRBV6-3,NA,TRBD2,TGTGCCAGCAGTTACCTAGCGGGGGTCTACAATGAGCAGTTCTTC,CASSYLAGVYNEQFF
TRBJ2-7,TRBV24-1,NA,NA,TGTGCCACCAGTGATTCAGGGACAACGTCCTACGAGCAGTACTTC,CATSDSGTTSYEQYF
TRBJ2-2,TRBV11-2,NA,NA,TGTGCCAGCAGGGTCTTGAGTTTGGACACCGGGGAGCTGTTTTTT,CASRVLSLDTGELFF
TRBJ2-1,TRBV11-2,NA,NA,TGTGCCAGCAGCCAAGAGATGGACAGTGAGCAGTTCTTC,CASSQEMDSEQFF
TRBJ1-2,TRBV5-6,NA,TRBD1,TGTGCCAGCAGCGTCCGGGACAGGGGAATCTATGGCTACACCTTC,CASSVRDRGIYGYTF
TRBJ2-5,TRBV9,once,NA,TGTGCCAGCAGCGTAGGTGCGAGCACCCAAGAGACCCAGTACTTC,CASSVGASTQETQYF
TRBJ1-2,TRBV29-1,NA,NA,TGCAGCGTCCACAGGGATGGGGGCTACACCTTC,CSVHRDGGYTF
TRBJ1-3,TRBV4-3,NA,NA,TGCGCCAGCAGCCAAGAAGGGAGCATTCGGTCTGGAAACACCATATATTTT,CASSQEGSIRSGNTIYF
TRBJ1-2,TRBV19,NA,NA,TGTGCCAGTAGTATAGTTAGGGGGAAAGGCTACACCTTC,CASSIVRGKGYTF
TRBJ2-7,TRBV6-1,NA,NA,TGTGCCAGCAGTGATATATCGCAGGCCATATCCTACGAGCAGTACTTC,CASSDISQAISYEQYF
TRBJ1-1,TRBV9,NA,NA,TGTGCCAGCAGCGTAATGGGAGGGGACACTGAAGCTTTCTTT,CASSVMGGDTEAFF
TRBJ1-1,TRBV6-1,NA,NA,TGTGCCAGCAGAGACTGGTCGGGGGAAGAAGCTTTCTTT,CASRDWSGEEAFF
TRBJ2-3,TRBV7-3,NA,NA,TGTGCCAGCAGCTTAGGAGGCCCAGATACGCAGTATTTT,CASSLGGPDTQYF
TRBJ2-2,TRBV6-1,NA,NA,TGTGCCAGCAGTGAAAGTTGGCAGGGAATGGTGTTTTTT,CASSESWQGMVFF
TRBJ1-6,TRBV7-9,NA,NA,TGTGCCAGCAGCTCGGGAGTTAATAATTCACCCCTCCACTTT,CASSSGVNNSPLHF
TRBJ2-2,TRBV15,once,TRBD1,TGTGCCACCAGGGGACAGAAGAACACCGGGGAGCTGTTTTTT,CATRGQKNTGELFF
TRBJ1-3,TRBV10-3,NA,TRBD1,TGTGCCATCAGCACAGGGGATGCTGGAAACACCATATATTTT,CAISTGDAGNTIYF
TRBJ2-2,TRBV6-7,NA,NA,TGTGCCAGCAGTTTAAAGTCCGAAGCTAAGACCGGGGAGCTGTTTTTT,CASSLKSEAKTGELFF
TRBJ1-5,TRBV2,NA,NA,TGTGCCAGCCAACAGTTCCCCCAGCCCCAGCATTTT,CASQQFPQPQHF
TRBJ1-2,TRBV7-2,NA,NA,TGTGCCAGCAGCATGGAGAGCTATGGCTACACCTTC,CASSMESYGYTF
TRBJ1-2,TRBV7-9,few,NA,TGTGCCAGCAGCCCCACTTTCAGGGAAAACTATGGCTACACCTTC,CASSPTFRENYGYTF
TRBJ2-1,TRBV4-2,NA,TRBD1,TGTGCCAGCAGCCAGCCCGGACGGGACAGCTACAATGAGCAGTTCTTC,CASSQPGRDSYNEQFF
TRBJ2-1,TRBV5-8,NA,TRBD1,TGTGCCAGCAGGTCCGGGACAGGGACCTACAATGAGCAGTTCTTC,CASRSGTGTYNEQFF
TRBJ2-5,TRBV7-2,NA,TRBD2,TGTGCCAGCAGCATAACGGGGGGTAGATACCAAGAGACCCAGTACTTC,CASSITGGRYQETQYF
TRBJ2-3,TRBV5-4,NA,NA,TGTGCCAGCAGCTTGGATTCTGGGGCGAGAATCACAGATACGCAGTATTTT,CASSLDSGARITDTQYF
TRBJ2-1,TRBV2,NA,TRBD2,TGTGCCAGCAAAGAGACTAGCGCCTCCAAAGGAACGCGACATGAGCAGTTCTTC,CASKETSASKGTRHEQFF
TRBJ2-1,TRBV7-3,NA,NA,TGTGCCAGCAGCTTAAGGAACGGGGTACGCGATGAGCAGTTCTTC,CASSLRNGVRDEQFF
TRBJ2-2,TRBV3-1/TRBV3-2,NA,NA,TGTGCCAGCAGCCAAGAATCGAAGGCTTGGAGCACCGGGGAGCTGTTTTTT,CASSQESKAWSTGELFF
TRBJ2-7,TRBV7-2,once,TRBD2,TGTGCCAGCAGCTACACTAGCGGGAGATCCTACGAGCAGTACTTC,CASSYTSGRSYEQYF
TRBJ2-3,TRBV6-1,NA,TRBD2,TGTGCCACTGGAGCGGGAGCTAAAGATACGCAGTATTTT,CATGAGAKDTQYF
TRBJ2-5,TRBV19,NA,TRBD1,TGTGCCAGTAGCCGCCAGACAGGGGCGGAGGAGACCCAGTACTTC,CASSRQTGAEETQYF
TRBJ2-1,TRBV18,once,TRBD2,TGTGCCAGCTCACCTCCGGGACTAGCGGCTAATGAGCAGTTCTTC,CASSPPGLAANEQFF